This is a list of T cell receptor beta chains from one sample in a study of cytomegalovirus exposure and HLA in healthy donors. Assay used: immunoSEQ multiplex PCR; TCRdb lists only in-frame clones, some missing. The sample lists about 130,000 clones; around three quarters were seen once. The sample was PBMCs. The receptors here all came from a man aged 25 to 45 in good health and CMV-seronegative. CDR3s include the opening cysteine and the closing phenylalanine or tryptophan. D genes are given only for firm matches. Size is stated for part of the rows, as once, few or many counts, or as a class when the clone is expanded.

V	size	D	J	CDR3	DNA
TRBV6-5	once	.	TRBJ1-1	CASSAGGAISEAFF	TGTGCCAGCAGTGCCGGGGGGGCCATTTCTGAAGCTTTCTTT
TRBV30	few	.	TRBJ2-3	CAWSRRLDRLTDTQYF	TGTGCCTGGAGCCGTCGACTAGATAGGTTGACAGATACGCAGTATTTT
TRBV28	.	.	TRBJ2-7	CASSPIMSRLPYEQYF	TGTGCCAGCAGTCCCATCATGTCGCGACTACCCTACGAGCAGTACTTC
TRBV27	.	.	TRBJ1-2	CASSFSLLSSPYHYGYTF	TGTGCCAGCAGTTTCTCCCTTTTGTCTAGCCCCTACCACTATGGCTACACCTTC
TRBV9	.	.	TRBJ1-2	CASSEQGRGLLGYTF	TGTGCCAGCAGCGAGCAAGGGAGGGGTTTGCTAGGCTACACCTTC
TRBV5-4	few	.	TRBJ1-1	CASSLESPGAHGAFF	TGTGCCAGCAGCTTGGAATCTCCGGGAGCCCACGGAGCTTTCTTT
TRBV7-2	.	.	TRBJ1-2	CASSLLGQTYGYTF	TGTGCCAGCAGCTTACTAGGACAGACTTATGGCTACACCTTC
TRBV28	.	.	TRBJ1-3	CASRYKNTIYF	TGTGCCAGCAGGTACAAAAACACCATATATTTT
TRBV28	.	.	TRBJ1-5	CASSRGHPQGYNQPQHF	TGTGCCAGCAGTCGGGGACACCCCCAAGGTTACAATCAGCCCCAGCATTTT
TRBV27	.	.	TRBJ2-7	CASSGQNTRGYEQYF	TGTGCCAGCAGTGGACAGAACACAAGGGGATACGAGCAGTACTTC
TRBV7-9	.	TRBD1	TRBJ2-7	CASSLGQGKGDSSYEQYF	TGTGCCAGCAGCTTGGGACAGGGGAAGGGAGATTCTTCCTACGAGCAGTACTTC
TRBV4-3	.	.	TRBJ1-2	CASSQGSIERYGYTF	TGCGCCAGCAGCCAAGGGTCTATCGAGCGCTATGGCTACACCTTC
TRBV7-2	.	.	TRBJ2-5	CASSPGGGARETQYF	TGTGCCAGCAGCCCCGGTGGGGGGGCGCGGGAGACCCAGTACTTC
TRBV7-2	.	.	TRBJ2-7	CASSPGTGIYEQYF	TGTGCCAGCAGCCCGGGGACTGGGATCTACGAGCAGTACTTC
TRBV28	.	.	TRBJ1-2	CASSLPGGYDYGYTF	TGTGCCAGCAGTCTCCCGGGAGGGTATGACTATGGCTACACCTTC
TRBV7-2	few	.	TRBJ1-1	CASSLAGGNTEAFF	TGTGCCAGCAGCTTAGCGGGGGGGAACACTGAAGCTTTCTTT
TRBV6-1	few	TRBD1	TRBJ1-4	CASSEKGQGLSNEKLFF	TGTGCCAGCAGTGAAAAGGGACAGGGCCTTTCTAATGAAAAACTGTTTTTT
TRBV5-1	.	.	TRBJ2-2	CASSLVSTTGTGELFF	TGCGCCAGCAGCTTGGTTTCAACCACGGGCACCGGGGAGCTGTTTTTT
TRBV28	.	TRBD2	TRBJ2-1	CASSPPAGGLNEQFF	TGTGCCAGCAGCCCCCCGGCGGGGGGGCTTAATGAGCAGTTCTTC
TRBV28	.	.	TRBJ2-7	CASTTQSRGIREQYF	TGTGCCAGCACGACCCAGTCCAGGGGAATACGCGAGCAGTACTTC
TRBV2	.	.	TRBJ1-2	CASSEASLAGGYTF	TGTGCCAGCAGTGAGGCCAGTCTGGCGGGTGGCTACACCTTC
TRBV21-1	.	.	TRBJ2-5	CASSKVPAGGKETQYF	TGTGCCAGCAGCAAAGTCCCAGCGGGGGGAAAAGAGACCCAGTACTTC
TRBV15	.	.	TRBJ1-3	CATSRDAGSGNTIYF	TGTGCCACCAGCAGAGACGCAGGGTCTGGAAACACCATATATTTT
TRBV27	.	.	TRBJ2-3	CASSSVLSTDTQYF	TGTGCCAGCAGTTCGGTACTTAGCACAGATACGCAGTATTTT
TRBV6-5	.	.	TRBJ1-1	CASRTGQHTEAFF	TGTGCCAGCAGAACTGGACAGCACACTGAAGCTTTCTTT
TRBV6-5	.	TRBD1	TRBJ2-7	CASSYGTGPHEQYF	TGTGCCAGCAGTTATGGGACAGGGCCCCACGAGCAGTACTTC
TRBV6-5	.	.	TRBJ2-6	CASRYSGANVLTF	TGTGCCAGCAGATATTCTGGGGCCAACGTCCTGACTTTC
TRBV4-1	few	TRBD1	TRBJ2-6	CASSMDRVGSGANVLTF	TGCGCCAGCAGCATGGACAGGGTGGGATCTGGGGCCAACGTCCTGACTTTC
TRBV19	once	TRBD1	TRBJ1-5	CASSIAGTVSNQPQHF	TGTGCCAGTAGTATAGCCGGGACAGTGAGCAATCAGCCCCAGCATTTT
TRBV29-1	.	TRBD2	TRBJ2-7	CSVLAGTSYEQYF	TGCAGCGTACTAGCGGGAACGAGCTACGAGCAGTACTTC
TRBV4-2	.	.	TRBJ2-3	CASSFGTPRTDTQYF	TGTGCCAGCAGCTTCGGGACACCCCGCACAGATACGCAGTATTTT
TRBV7-2	.	.	TRBJ2-3	CASSLRGPTDTQYF	TGTGCCAGCAGCTTAAGAGGTCCAACAGATACGCAGTATTTT
TRBV29-1	.	TRBD2	TRBJ2-7	CSVGGTSGSEQYF	TGCAGCGTTGGGGGGACTAGCGGGAGCGAGCAGTACTTC
TRBV5-1	once	TRBD2	TRBJ2-1	CASSLGLGGSSYNEQFF	TGCGCCAGCAGCTTGGGGCTGGGCGGGAGCTCCTACAATGAGCAGTTCTTC
TRBV4-1	few	TRBD2	TRBJ2-7	CASSQDRGLAGDEQYF	TGCGCCAGCAGCCAAGATCGGGGGTTAGCGGGGGACGAGCAGTACTTC
TRBV7-2	once	TRBD2	TRBJ2-3	CASSPPGLAGGDTQYF	TGTGCCAGCAGCCCCCCGGGACTAGCAGGAGGAGATACGCAGTATTTT
TRBV12-5	once	.	TRBJ2-2	CASARTITGELFF	TGTGCTAGTGCCCGGACAATCACCGGGGAGCTGTTTTTT
TRBV4-3	once	TRBD1	TRBJ2-7	CASSQEWGQGRSAQYF	TGCGCCAGCAGCCAAGAATGGGGACAGGGGCGAAGCGCGCAGTACTTC
TRBV4-2	.	TRBD2	TRBJ2-2	CASSQSGSSGGTGELFF	TGTGCCAGCAGCCAGTCAGGGTCTAGCGGAGGAACCGGGGAGCTGTTTTTT
TRBV7-2	.	TRBD1	TRBJ1-4	CASSLTGAGEKLFF	TGTGCCAGCAGCCTGACAGGGGCGGGTGAAAAACTGTTTTTT
TRBV5-4	few	TRBD1	TRBJ1-2	CASSYPTGGAEGYTF	TGTGCCAGCAGCTATCCCACAGGGGGCGCGGAGGGCTACACCTTC
TRBV28	.	TRBD2	TRBJ2-7	CASTPRGLAGSEQYF	TGTGCCAGCACCCCCAGGGGACTAGCGGGATCCGAGCAGTACTTC
TRBV6-1	few	TRBD1	TRBJ1-1	CASSARQGARDTEAFF	TGTGCCAGCAGTGCTAGACAGGGGGCTAGGGACACTGAAGCTTTCTTT
TRBV7-8	.	.	TRBJ2-3	CASSTKGERTDTQYF	TGTGCCAGCAGCACTAAGGGGGAGAGAACAGATACGCAGTATTTT
TRBV5-6	.	.	TRBJ2-5	CASSLVVGAAQETQYF	TGTGCCAGCAGCTTGGTCGTGGGGGCAGCCCAAGAGACCCAGTACTTC
TRBV7-2	.	.	TRBJ1-5	CASSSQGRSSQPQHF	TGTGCCAGCAGCTCCCAGGGGAGAAGCAGCCAGCCCCAGCATTTT